This T cell receptor beta chain was sequenced during a study of blood T cell repertoires in COVID-19. Study at large: Whether acute or convalescent, the COVID-19 samples came from the United States, Italy and Spain.

The V gene's germline CDR1 is SGHNT and CDR2 YENEEA. Unmatched junction bases numbered 6, after V lost 1 base and J lost 0 bases. This CDR3 has 17 amino acids. Original methodology: Reference gene primer amplification gave estimated nucleated cell counts. Generated by immunoSEQ multiplex PCR, the TCRdb table keeps only in-frame clones and is missing some. V, J and clone size are taken as reported in that table, and D and trimming were inferred from the DNA itself. The profile shows 85,000 to 95,000 clones, about 87% of them singletons. The rearrangement links TRBV11-3 to TRBJ2-3; 8 bases are a match to TRBD2. The sequenced material came from peripheral blood. This sequence was found in a man in his 60s with acute or convalescent COVID-19. The CDR3 loop is CASSLGSSGSSTDTQYF. The CDR3 DNA reads as TGTGCCAGCAGCTTAGGATCTAGCGGGTCAAGCACAGATACGCAGTATTTT.